The 27 T cell receptor beta chains presented below share a single source sample, sequenced in a study of shared clonotypes between healthy human individuals. TCRdb's copy holds only in-frame clones and misses some; the assay was immunoSEQ multiplex PCR. The table has approximately 500,000 clones, about 96% seen once. Sequenced material: naive CD4+ T cells sorted from blood. Regarding subset: CD45RA+ positively selected. The receptors were gathered from a woman under 40 in good health.

The table lists this clone with a count of one. This rearrangement joins TRBV19 to TRBJ2-3; D ambiguous. V dropped 8 bases and J dropped 0 bases, with 15 bases sitting between them. The germline V gene has CDR1 LNHDA and CDR2 SQIVND (reference sequence). The CDR3 covers 15 residues. CDR3 in DNA: TGTGCCAGTGCCTGGCGGCACTCTAGCACAGATACGCAGTATTTT. Translation gives CASAWRHSSTDTQYF.

CDR3 amino acids: CASSSQTGGFYEQYF. The CDR3 bases are TGTGCCAGCAGTTCCCAGACAGGGGGGTTCTACGAGCAGTACTTC. This chain links TRBV27 with TRBJ2-7; 9 bases match TRBD1. Trimming cost V 4 bases and J 3 bases; bases outside gene matches: 7. In germline, CDR1 is MNHEY, CDR2 SMNVEV (reference sequence). This CDR3 has 15 amino acids.

The V gene is TRBV6-6, the J gene TRBJ2-1; no firm D call. Germline values: CDR1 MNHNY, CDR2 SVGAGI (reference sequence). V lost 2 bases to trimming and J lost 9 bases, with 14 bases between them. The CDR3 covers 14 residues. CDR3 amino acids: CASSYPPPESEQFF. CDR3 in DNA: TGTGCCAGCAGTTACCCGCCGCCTGAGAGTGAGCAGTTCTTC.

The V and J genes are TRBV5-4 and TRBJ2-7; TRBD1 aligns across 10 bases. From germline, CDR1 is SGHNT and CDR2 YYREEE (reference sequence). The CDR3 has 15 amino acids. V was pared by 5 bases and J by 4 bases, with 9 bases of the junction left unmatched. As DNA, the CDR3 is TGTGCCAGCAGTACCCGGGACAGGGGATCGTACGAGCAGTACTTC. Protein sequence: CASSTRDRGSYEQYF.

The V and J genes are TRBV11-2 and TRBJ2-1; 9 bases map to TRBD2. V dropped 2 bases and J dropped 4; count of bases not matched to a gene: 9. Germline loops: CDR1 SGHAT, CDR2 FQNNGV. The CDR3 covers 17 residues. The DNA of the CDR3 is TGTGCCAGCAGCTTATTGGGGCGGGAGGGTTTTTACAATGAGCAGTTCTTC. This sequence encodes CASSLLGREGFYNEQFF.

This clone came up a few times. This chain connects TRBV30 to TRBJ2-6; no clear D. V lost 0 bases and J lost 2, with 8 bases in between. From germline, CDR1 is GTSNPN and CDR2 SVGIG (reference sequence). CDR3 length: 15 amino acids. The DNA of the CDR3 is TGTGCCTGGAGTGTAATGGGCGCTGGGGCCAACGTCCTGACTTTC. Amino acids: CAWSVMGAGANVLTF.

The chain uses TRBV10-2 and TRBJ1-1; D unclear. Trimming left V 2 bases short and J 6 bases short, with 13 bases between. CDR1 WSHSY and CDR2 SAAADI come from the germline V gene. There are 14 residues in the CDR3. The DNA for the CDR3 is TGCGCCAGCAGTGAGACTCGGAGCGGCGCTGAAGCTTTCTTT. It translates to CASSETRSGAEAFF.

The genes are TRBV21-1 and TRBJ2-5; the table's TRBD2 call for D was not verified on the DNA. The J call may be wrong; the DNA end is better matched by TRBJ2-7. TRBV21-1 is assigned pseudogene status. The CDR3 is 11 amino acids. The CDR3 coding sequence is TGTGCCATCCCCCCGCCCTACGAGCAGTACTTC. Translation: CAIPPPYEQYF.

The chain carries TRBV11-2 and TRBJ2-2, with D tentatively TRBD1 (6 bases). The CDR3 runs to 14 residues. CDR1 and CDR2 from the germline V gene are SGHAT and FQNNGV. V was shortened by 3 bases and J by 3 bases, with 8 bases between the two germline ends. DNA for the CDR3: TGTGCCAGCAGCTTTGGACAGTACACCGGGGAGCTGTTTTTT. Translating it yields CASSFGQYTGELFF.

This chain connects TRBV29-1 to TRBJ2-5, with a possible D match to TRBD2 (7 bases). Germline-derived CDR1 and CDR2 are SQVTM and ANQGSEA. The CDR3 extends over 15 amino acids. V was pared by 8 bases and J by 1 base, with 20 bases between. CDR3 nucleotide sequence: TGCAGCCTCCTAGGGGGGGCGGGCCTCCAAGAGACCCAGTACTTC. Protein product: CSLLGGAGLQETQYF.

The chain joins TRBV11-2 to TRBJ2-1, with 12 bases that match TRBD2. CDR1 SGHAT and CDR2 FQNNGV come from the germline V gene. J was trimmed by 8 bases and V by 3 bases; bases with no gene match: 5. This CDR3 region has 15 residues. The chain's CDR3 is CASSFGLAGLDEQFF. For the CDR3, the DNA is TGTGCCAGCAGCTTTGGACTAGCGGGATTGGATGAGCAGTTCTTC.

The chain recombines TRBV15 with TRBJ2-5; either TRBD1 or TRBD2 may supply D (6 bases each). The J call is in doubt because the DNA end fits TRBJ2-7 better. CDR1 LNHNV and CDR2 YYDKDF come from the germline V gene (reference sequence). The CDR3 extends over 14 amino acids. For the CDR3, the DNA is TGTGCCACCAGCAGAGCGGGGGCGGCCTACGAGCAGTACTTC. It is translated as CATSRAGAAYEQYF.

CDR3 protein: CASSLTGERAKNIQYF. The CDR3, as DNA: TGCGCCAGCAGCTTGACGGGGGAGAGGGCCAAAAACATTCAGTACTTC. This chain links TRBV5-1 with TRBJ2-4; perhaps TRBD2 as D (6 bases). Germline values: CDR1 SGHRS, CDR2 YFSETQ. Between the trimmed V and J ends, which lost 1 base and 1 base, there was a span of 12 bases. The CDR3 length is 16 residues. Full variable domain (remainder filled in from reference TRBV5-1 and TRBJ2-4): KAGVTQTPRYLIKTRGQQVTLSCSPISGHRSVSWYQQTPGQGLQFLFEYFSETQRNKGNFPGRFSGRQFSNSRSEMNVSTLELGDSALYLCASSLTGERAKNIQYFGAGTRLSVL.

The chain carries TRBV7-6 and TRBJ2-2; maybe TRBD1 (6 bases). CDR3 length: 16 amino acids. The ends were cut back, 5 bases at V and 2 bases at J, with 15 bases in the middle. CDR1 and CDR2 from the germline V gene are SGHVS and FNYEAQ. The CDR3 loop is CASSAPPGGNTGELFF. The CDR3 DNA is TGTGCCAGCAGCGCCCCGCCTGGGGGCAACACCGGGGAGCTGTTTTTT.

The chain links TRBV18 to TRBJ2-7; 8 bases are shared with TRBD1. With 1 base clipped from V and 7 bases from J, the junction kept 12 bases outside the gene matches. The CDR3 extends over 16 amino acids. The germline V gene has CDR1 KGHSH and CDR2 LQKENI. The CDR3 sequence is CASSPLNTGQAHEQYF. For the CDR3, the DNA is TGTGCCAGCTCACCACTCAACACGGGACAGGCCCATGAGCAGTACTTC. Based on the CDR3 plus reference TRBV18 and TRBJ2-7, the full variable domain is NAGVMQNPRHLVRRRGQEARLRCSPMKGHSHVYWYRQLPEEGLKFMVYLQKENIIDESGMPKERFSAEFPKEGPSILRIQQVVRGDSAAYFCASSPLNTGQAHEQYFGPGTRLTVT.

The chain has TRBV28 and TRBJ1-1; D is ambiguous. With 3 bases removed from V and 6 bases from J, the gap between germline ends came to 14 bases. The CDR3 loop spans 14 amino acids. Germline CDR1 MDHEN, CDR2 SYDVKM. The CDR3 reads CASSFSRPSAEAFF. DNA of the CDR3: TGTGCCAGCAGTTTTTCACGACCTTCGGCTGAAGCTTTCTTT.

The chain has TRBV29-1 and TRBJ2-6; D is uncertain. V dropped 4 bases and J dropped 0 bases, with 7 bases sitting between them. This CDR3 region has 14 residues. Germline V CDR1 and CDR2: SQVTM, ANQGSEA. DNA for the CDR3: TGCAGCGTTGCGATGTACTCTGGGGCCAACGTCCTGACTTTC. It codes for CSVAMYSGANVLTF.

V and J are TRBV25-1 and TRBJ1-1, with 7 bases aligning to TRBD1. With V trimmed by 8 bases and J by 6 bases, 3 bases remained unmatched. Per germline, CDR1 MGHDK and CDR2 SYGVNS. The CDR3 spans 11 residues. Written as DNA, the CDR3 is TGTGCCAGCCCAGGGGGTGCTGAAGCTTTCTTT. Translating it yields CASPGGAEAFF.

This chain joins TRBV11-3 and TRBJ2-1, with D perhaps matching TRBD2 (6 bases). V lost 3 bases and J lost 2, with 17 bases in between. The V gene's germline CDR1 is SGHNT and CDR2 YENEEA. The CDR3 totals 17 residues. The CDR3 DNA reads TGTGCCAGCAGCTTGTCCGGAGGGCCCATGGCCTACAATGAGCAGTTCTTC. Its translation: CASSLSGGPMAYNEQFF.

The chain uses TRBV11-2 and TRBJ2-2; 8 bases map to TRBD1. With 5 bases clipped from V and 0 bases from J, the junction kept 5 bases outside the gene matches. Germline V lookup: CDR1 SGHAT, CDR2 FQNNGV. The CDR3 has 16 amino acids. CDR3 region: CASSSQGAPNTGELFF. The CDR3 DNA reads as TGTGCCAGCAGCAGTCAGGGGGCCCCGAACACCGGGGAGCTGTTTTTT.

This rearrangement joins TRBV28 to TRBJ2-1; 12 nucleotides line up with TRBD2. With V trimmed by 7 bases and J by 3 bases, 10 bases remained unmatched. The CDR3 length is 17 residues. Per germline, CDR1 MDHEN and CDR2 SYDVKM. The CDR3 protein is CASTPAGLAGFYNEQFF. The CDR3, as DNA: TGTGCCAGCACCCCCGCTGGACTAGCGGGATTCTACAATGAGCAGTTCTTC.

This chain joins TRBV19 and TRBJ2-2; 10 bases are a match to TRBD2. This CDR3 has 16 amino acids. The V gene's germline CDR1 is LNHDA and CDR2 SQIVND (reference sequence). The V segment lost 6 bases and the J segment 4 bases; nucleotides outside the gene matches: 8. The CDR3 DNA is TGTGCCAGTAGCAACGGGGGACTAGCGCGCACCGGGGAGCTGTTTTTT. Translation gives CASSNGGLARTGELFF.

The chain joins TRBV7-9 to TRBJ2-2; no reliable D call. CDR3 length equals 15 residues. Looked up from germline, CDR1 is SEHNR and CDR2 is FQNEAQ (reference sequence). V shed 5 bases and J shed 2 bases, with 12 bases lying between them. CDR3 sequence (DNA): TGTGCCAGCAGCCCTTATCTGGGTAACACCGGGGAGCTGTTTTTT. This gives the protein CASSPYLGNTGELFF. The full variable domain, with the rest looked up from reference TRBV7-9 and TRBJ2-2, is DTGVSQNPRHKITKRGQNVTFRCDPISEHNRLYWYRQTLGQGPEFLTYFQNEAQLEKSRLLSDRFSAERPKGSFSTLEIQRTEQGDSAMYLCASSPYLGNTGELFFGEGSRLTVL.

The genes are TRBV10-3 and TRBJ1-1; the D gene is possibly TRBD1 (5 bases). Deletions cut 2 bases from V and 10 bases from J, with 11 bases between. CDR1 and CDR2 (germline): ENHRY, SYGVKD. The CDR3 consists of 12 residues. CDR3 loop: CAISEMRDGAFF. CDR3 in DNA: TGTGCCATCAGTGAGATGCGGGACGGAGCTTTCTTT.

The chain carries TRBV29-1 and TRBJ2-5; TRBD1 aligns across 8 bases. Germline V gene sequence: CDR1 SQVTM, CDR2 ANQGSEA. The CDR3 is 13 residues long. The J segment lost 5 bases and the V segment lost 4 bases, leaving 6 bases of the junction unmatched. CDR3 DNA: TGCAGCGTTGTAACAGGGGGTGACGAGACCCAGTACTTC. Protein product: CSVVTGGDETQYF.

This rearrangement joins TRBV5-1 to TRBJ2-7; the match to TRBD1 covers 8 bases. CDR1 SGHRS and CDR2 YFSETQ come from the germline V gene. The ends lost 5 bases at V and 3 bases at J; junction bases unmatched: 4. CDR3 length: 13 residues. This chain's CDR3 is CASRPGQGYEQYF. CDR3 nucleotides: TGCGCCAGCAGGCCTGGACAGGGCTACGAGCAGTACTTC.

This clone was seen only once. CDR3 region: CASSFSGREQYF. Here the CDR3 DNA reads TGTGCCAGCAGTTTTTCGGGACGCGAGCAGTACTTC. V is TRBV27 and J is TRBJ2-5; D may match TRBD1 or TRBD2 (5 bases each). The end of the DNA fits TRBJ2-7 better, so the J call may be wrong. The germline CDR1 and CDR2 sequences are MNHEY and SMNVEV (reference sequence). The CDR3 is 12 residues long.